This T cell receptor (beta chain) was recorded in a study of blood T cells in healthy people across ages. This clonotype has at least ten counts. What it recognizes is unknown. Each donor supplied roughly 9.2 milliliters of peripheral blood. Samples each had at least 6 micrograms of total RNA extracted. Whole-study findings and limits: It was not possible, with unsorted PBMCs, to conclusively compare naive and antigen-experienced cells.

J gave up 5 bases and V 5 bases, and 18 bases lay outside the gene matches. This CDR3 region has 17 residues. CDR1 is SQVTM and CDR2 is ANQGSEA in the germline V gene. Next came a second PCR, run for roughly 6 to 11 cycles, which used a sample-barcoded 5' primer along with a J-beta primer mix. Each cDNA molecule was tagged by a template-switch adaptor that had 12 random nucleotides. TCRdb called the 5' RACE reads again in MiXCR, with one record for every CDR3 protein. The sample consists of hundreds of thousands of distinct CDR3 sequences, 52% of them appearing once. The sample taken for sequencing was blood. The receptor was isolated from a woman older than 75 in good health. The rearrangement links TRBV29-1 to TRBJ2-1; 7 bases match TRBD2. The CDR3 loop reads CSVWDGGTQKINNEQFF. In nucleotides, the CDR3 is TGCAGCGTTTGGGACGGGGGGACTCAAAAGATTAACAATGAGCAGTTCTTC.